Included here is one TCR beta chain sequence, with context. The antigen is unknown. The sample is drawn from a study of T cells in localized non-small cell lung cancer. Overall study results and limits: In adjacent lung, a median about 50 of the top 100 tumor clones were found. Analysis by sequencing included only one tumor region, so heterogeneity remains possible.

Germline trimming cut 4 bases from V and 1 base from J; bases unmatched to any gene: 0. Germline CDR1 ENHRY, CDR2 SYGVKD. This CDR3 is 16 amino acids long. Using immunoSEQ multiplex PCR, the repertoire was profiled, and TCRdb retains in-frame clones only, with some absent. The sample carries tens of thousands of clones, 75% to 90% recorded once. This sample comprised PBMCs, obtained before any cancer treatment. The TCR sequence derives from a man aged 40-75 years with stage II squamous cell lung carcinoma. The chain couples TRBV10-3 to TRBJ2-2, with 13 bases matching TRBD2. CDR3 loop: CAISGTSGGNTGELFF. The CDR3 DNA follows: TGTGCCATCAGTGGGACTAGCGGGGGGAACACCGGGGAGCTGTTTTTT.